Listed below are T cell receptor beta chains from one sample, sequenced in a study of blood T cell repertoires in COVID-19. Sequencing was performed with immunoSEQ multiplex PCR; in TCRdb, only in-frame clones are kept and a portion is missing. The sample shows just under 150,000 clones, about 89% of them seen only once. Input material: peripheral blood. These receptor sequences come from a middle-aged man who had recovered from COVID-19. Each CDR3 is given without its conserved first and last residue. The order of the fields is V gene, J gene, clone size, CDR3 protein. Clone size, where shown, is once, few, many, or a class for clones that have expanded.

>TRBV14|TRBJ1-5|.
ASSHHSGEPQH
>TRBV7-2|TRBJ1-2|.
ASSSRGLFGYT
>TRBV19|TRBJ1-1|few
ASRDRLYTEAF
>TRBV7-9|TRBJ2-7|.
ASSLVGTSGGAYEQY
>TRBV6-5|TRBJ2-1|.
ASSTGTARYNEQF
>TRBV6-2/TRBV6-3|TRBJ2-5|few
ASSYLRIQETQY
>TRBV2|TRBJ2-3|.
ASSARGLASTDTQY
>TRBV2|TRBJ1-4|.
ASRGSLPNEKLF
>TRBV3-1/TRBV3-2|TRBJ2-1|.
ASSPVRTSTGGSGNEQF
>TRBV4-1|TRBJ1-4|.
ASSQDRGTGIGEKLF
>TRBV2|TRBJ1-6|.
ASSEGFQNSPLH
>TRBV5-1|TRBJ2-5|.
ASSFSSGGFQETQY
>TRBV27|TRBJ2-3|.
ASSLEGISHTQY
>TRBV5-1|TRBJ2-2|.
ASSYSGGVGTGELF
>TRBV7-9|TRBJ2-7|.
ASSSRDSYEQY
>TRBV7-9|TRBJ2-5|many
ASSISGGKETQY
>TRBV6-5|TRBJ1-2|.
ASTQGTSGYT
>TRBV13|TRBJ2-2|.
ASRQGANTGELF
>TRBV5-5|TRBJ1-2|once
ASSLEGPHIGYT
>TRBV7-8|TRBJ2-5|.
ASSPKRTGIQETQY
>TRBV24-1|TRBJ2-2|.
ATAGRTNTGELF
>TRBV11-3|TRBJ1-1|.
ASSPSVRATWTEAF
>TRBV5-1|TRBJ2-1|.
ASTTLGLYNEQF
>TRBV7-9|TRBJ2-1|.
ASSPRTGKNEQF
>TRBV5-1|TRBJ2-7|.
ASSLGLAGEYYEQY
>TRBV3-1/TRBV3-2|TRBJ2-5|.
ASSQVVAGGSRFQETQY
>TRBV18|TRBJ1-2|.
ASSPDRGANYGYT
>TRBV6-5|TRBJ2-7|.
ASRGTGGAYEQY
>TRBV4-2|TRBJ2-5|.
ASSQVGPGDLGKQETQY
>TRBV29-1|TRBJ2-2|.
SGDRAGELF
>TRBV20-1|TRBJ1-5|.
SASWQGSNQPQH
>TRBV5-6|TRBJ2-1|.
ASSLRGGIYNEQF
>TRBV11-2|TRBJ2-7|once
ASSFLGGYEQY
>TRBV7-2|TRBJ2-5|.
ASSLPRDRGRETQY
>TRBV5-1|TRBJ1-2|.
ASSLGIRDSLYGYT
>TRBV4-1|TRBJ2-7|.
ASSQEQLAGGEQY
>TRBV19|TRBJ2-7|once
ASSFDRGPYEQY
>TRBV5-1|TRBJ1-4|.
ASSLFSGNEKLF
>TRBV5-4|TRBJ2-5|.
ASSLPGTGQETQY
>TRBV2|TRBJ2-1|.
ASSEASRPGGEQF
>TRBV6-5|TRBJ1-1|.
ASSYSFQGPEAF
>TRBV6-5|TRBJ2-2|.
ASSYSNRGHVGELF
>TRBV7-8|TRBJ2-1|.
ASSETVRGEQF
>TRBV7-3|TRBJ1-1|.
ASSLTSGMHTEAF
>TRBV11-2|TRBJ1-5|few
ASSFGTGTQPQH
>TRBV4-3|TRBJ2-7|once
ASSQGTGDTYEQY
>TRBV3-1/TRBV3-2|TRBJ1-5|once
ASSQDFTGGPDSNQPQH
>TRBV19|TRBJ2-1|.
ASSIGQGLMNEQF
>TRBV7-6|TRBJ1-6|.
ASSLVGGSNSPLH
>TRBV7-7|TRBJ2-3|.
ASSLGTGDWASTDTQY
>TRBV3-1/TRBV3-2|TRBJ1-1|.
ASSQGGGTAITEAF
>TRBV27|TRBJ1-1|.
ASSPRRDTEAF
>TRBV29-1|TRBJ1-3|.
SVTTGNTIY